The entry below gives a single T cell receptor beta chain sequence along with its context. This sample stems from a study of blood T cell repertoires in COVID-19. Overall study context: Donors in the United States, Italy and Spain gave samples during acute or convalescent COVID-19.

Using immunoSEQ multiplex PCR, the repertoire was profiled, and TCRdb retains in-frame clones only, with some absent. Of around 100,000 clones listed, just over 85% are singletons. The germline gives CDR1 LNHDA, CDR2 SQIVND (reference sequence). The CDR3 is made up of 17 amino acids. Trimming at V came to 6 bases and at J to 8 bases, leaving 21 bases not matched to a gene. The rearrangement uses TRBV19 and TRBJ1-2; 7 bases are shared with TRBD1. This clonotype was sampled from a human donor in a cohort sampled during active COVID-19. The sequencing input was peripheral blood. Here the CDR3 reads CASRGAVGRGKFDGYTF. The CDR3 bases are TGTGCCAGTAGGGGAGCGGTTGGCAGGGGGAAATTCGACGGCTACACCTTC.